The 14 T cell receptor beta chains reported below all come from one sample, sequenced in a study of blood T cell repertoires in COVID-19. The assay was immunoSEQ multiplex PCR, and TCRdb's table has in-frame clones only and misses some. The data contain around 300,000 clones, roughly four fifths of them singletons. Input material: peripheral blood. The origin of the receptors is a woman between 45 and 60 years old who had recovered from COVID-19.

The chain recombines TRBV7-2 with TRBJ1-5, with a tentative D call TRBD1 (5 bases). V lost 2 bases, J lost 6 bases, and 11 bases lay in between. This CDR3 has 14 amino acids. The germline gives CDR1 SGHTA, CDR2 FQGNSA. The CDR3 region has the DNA TGTGCCAGCAGCTTAACAGGCGGGGGTCAGCCCCAGCATTTT. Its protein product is CASSLTGGGQPQHF.

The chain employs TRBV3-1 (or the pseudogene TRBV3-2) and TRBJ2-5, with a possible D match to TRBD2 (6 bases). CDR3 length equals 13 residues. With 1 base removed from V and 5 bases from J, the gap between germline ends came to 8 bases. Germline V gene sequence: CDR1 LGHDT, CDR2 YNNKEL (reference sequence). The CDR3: CASSQVREETQYF. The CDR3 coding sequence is TGTGCCAGCAGCCAAGTACGGGAGGAGACCCAGTACTTC.

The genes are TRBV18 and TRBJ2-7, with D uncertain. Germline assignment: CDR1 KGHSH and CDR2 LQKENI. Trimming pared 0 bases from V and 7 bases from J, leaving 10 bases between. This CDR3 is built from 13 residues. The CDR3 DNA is TGTGCCAGCTCACCACCCTTGTCGCGGGAGCAGTACTTC. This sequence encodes CASSPPLSREQYF.

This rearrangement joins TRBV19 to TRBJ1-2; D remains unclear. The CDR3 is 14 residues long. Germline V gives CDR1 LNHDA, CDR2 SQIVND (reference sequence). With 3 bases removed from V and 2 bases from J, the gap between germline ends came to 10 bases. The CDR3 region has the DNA TGTGCCAGTAGTATGTCAGTATTAAACTATGGCTACACCTTC. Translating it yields CASSMSVLNYGYTF.

The CDR3 spells CASSHENRAPRDTIYF. In DNA, the CDR3 is TGTGCCAGCAGCCATGAGAACAGGGCTCCGAGAGACACCATATATTTT. The chain uses TRBV7-9 and TRBJ1-3; tentative D call: TRBD1 (6 bases). The CDR3 contains 16 residues. Germline-derived CDR1 and CDR2 are SEHNR and FQNEAQ (reference sequence). V was trimmed by 5 bases and J by 8 bases, leaving 22 bases between them. The full variable domain, rest sourced from reference TRBV7-9 and TRBJ1-3, is DTGVSQNPRHKITKRGQNVTFRCDPISEHNRLYWYRQTLGQGPEFLTYFQNEAQLEKSRLLSDRFSAERPKGSFSTLEIQRTEQGDSAMYLCASSHENRAPRDTIYFGEGSWLTVV.

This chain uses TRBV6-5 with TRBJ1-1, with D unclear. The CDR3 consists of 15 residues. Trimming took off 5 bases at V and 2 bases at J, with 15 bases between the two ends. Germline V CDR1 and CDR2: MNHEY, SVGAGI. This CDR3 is CASSPSGSHNTEAFF. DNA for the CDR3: TGTGCCAGCAGTCCGTCGGGAAGTCATAACACTGAAGCTTTCTTT.

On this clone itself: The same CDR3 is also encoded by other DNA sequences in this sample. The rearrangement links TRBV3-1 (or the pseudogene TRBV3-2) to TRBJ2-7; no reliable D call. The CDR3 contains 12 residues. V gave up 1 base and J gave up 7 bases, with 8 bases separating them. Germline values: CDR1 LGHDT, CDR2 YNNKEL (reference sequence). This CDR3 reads CASSQGQREQYF. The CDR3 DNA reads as TGTGCCAGCAGCCAAGGACAACGGGAGCAGTACTTC.

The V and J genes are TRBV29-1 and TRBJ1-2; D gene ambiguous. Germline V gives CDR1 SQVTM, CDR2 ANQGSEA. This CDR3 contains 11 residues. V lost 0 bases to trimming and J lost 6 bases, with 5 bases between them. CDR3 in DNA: TGCAGCGTTGAAGACCCTAATGGCTACACCTTC. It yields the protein CSVEDPNGYTF.

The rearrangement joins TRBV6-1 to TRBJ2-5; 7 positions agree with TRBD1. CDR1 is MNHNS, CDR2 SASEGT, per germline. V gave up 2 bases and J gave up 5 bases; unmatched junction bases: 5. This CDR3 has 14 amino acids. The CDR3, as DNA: TGTGCCAGCAGTGAACACAGGGGCTTGGAGACCCAGTACTTC. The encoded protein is CASSEHRGLETQYF.

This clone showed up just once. The CDR3 here is CASRRQSFTEAFF. The DNA for the CDR3 is TGTGCCAGCAGGAGACAGTCTTTCACTGAAGCTTTCTTT. V gene TRBV27 combines with J gene TRBJ1-1, with D maybe TRBD1 (5 bases). This CDR3 region has 13 residues. The germline gives CDR1 MNHEY, CDR2 SMNVEV (reference sequence). Trimming removed 6 bases from V and 4 bases from J, with 12 bases in between.

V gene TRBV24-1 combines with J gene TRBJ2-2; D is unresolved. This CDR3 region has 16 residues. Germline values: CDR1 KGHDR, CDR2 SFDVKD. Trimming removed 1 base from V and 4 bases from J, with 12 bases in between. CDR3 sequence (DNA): TGTGCCACCAGTGATTTTGGGTCGGCAGGCACCGGGGAGCTGTTTTTT. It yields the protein CATSDFGSAGTGELFF.

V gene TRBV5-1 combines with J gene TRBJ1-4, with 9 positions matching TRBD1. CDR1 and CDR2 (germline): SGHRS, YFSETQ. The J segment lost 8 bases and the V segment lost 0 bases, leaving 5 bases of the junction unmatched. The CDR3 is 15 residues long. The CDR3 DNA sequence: TGCGCCAGCAGCTTGGGTACAGGGGGCGCGGAAAAACTGTTTTTT. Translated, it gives CASSLGTGGAEKLFF.

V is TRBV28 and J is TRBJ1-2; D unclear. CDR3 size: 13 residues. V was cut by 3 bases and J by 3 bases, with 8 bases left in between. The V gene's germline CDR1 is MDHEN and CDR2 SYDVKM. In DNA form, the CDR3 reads TGTGCCAGCAGTTTGGGCAGAGACTATGGCTACACCTTC. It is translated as CASSLGRDYGYTF.

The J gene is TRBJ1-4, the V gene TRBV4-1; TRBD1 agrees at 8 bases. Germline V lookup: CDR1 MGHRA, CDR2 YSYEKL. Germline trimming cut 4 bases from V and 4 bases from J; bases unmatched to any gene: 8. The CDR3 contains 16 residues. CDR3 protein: CASSPQGAIGNEKLFF. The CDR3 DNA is TGCGCCAGCAGCCCCCAGGGGGCGATTGGTAATGAAAAACTGTTTTTT.